What follows are 22 T cell receptor beta chains derived from one specimen sequenced in a study of T-cell reconstitution after alpha-beta-depleted transplantation in children. A library of TCRbeta sequences, prepared with unique molecular identifiers, was generated. TCRdb independently ran MiXCR on the PCR reads; one entry per CDR3 protein. The sample includes roughly 610,000 distinct CDR3 sequences, about 10% of them seen just once. This sample comprised PBMCs from the stem cell graft donor, obtained from the stem cell graft. The receptors here all came from a human donor who donated a stem cell graft to a child with acute myeloid leukemia.

This clonotype was detected many times. V gene TRBV6-4 combines with J gene TRBJ1-2; 7 positions agree with TRBD1. Germline V CDR1 and CDR2: MRHNA, SNTAGT. The CDR3 length is 15 residues. The V segment lost 0 bases and the J segment 4 bases; nucleotides outside the gene matches: 5. CDR3 sequence: CASSDSGTETYGYTF. The CDR3 DNA reads as TGTGCCAGCAGTGACTCGGGGACAGAAACCTATGGCTACACCTTC.

V and J are TRBV29-1 and TRBJ2-5, with 8 bases aligning to TRBD1. The V gene end was trimmed by 5 bases and the J gene end by 5 bases; junction bases not matched to a gene: 4. Germline lookup yields CDR1 SQVTM and CDR2 ANQGSEA. The CDR3 sequence is 12 residues long. In DNA, the CDR3 is TGCAGCGTTAATCAGGGGGCGGAGACCCAGTACTTC. It translates to CSVNQGAETQYF.

This clonotype was observed a handful of times. The chain joins TRBV4-3 to TRBJ2-1; TRBD2 aligns across 12 bases. The V gene end was trimmed by 0 bases and the J gene end by 13 bases; junction bases not matched to a gene: 10. Looked up from germline, CDR1 is LGHNA and CDR2 is YSLEER. This CDR3 contains 16 residues. Written as DNA, the CDR3 is TGCGCCAGCAGCCAAGACCTCACTAGCGGGAGGCTGTCTCAGTTCTTC. It specifies CASSQDLTSGRLSQFF.

The chain employs TRBV29-1 and TRBJ2-7; TRBD2 is a possible D gene (6 bases). The ends were cut back, 1 base at V and 5 bases at J, with 12 bases in the middle. The CDR3 has 13 residues. Germline V CDR1 and CDR2: SQVTM, ANQGSEA. The CDR3 DNA reads as TGCAGCGTTGAAGGTTTGGGGGGTAACGAGCAGTACTTC. As protein: CSVEGLGGNEQYF.

This clonotype was seen repeatedly, ten times or more. The chain carries TRBV4-2 and TRBJ1-1; no definite D call. Germline CDR1 reads LGHNA; CDR2 reads YNFKEQ. The CDR3 is 12 residues long. V was cut by 6 bases and J by 9 bases, with 14 bases left in between. The CDR3 reads CASSDSKSQAFF. The CDR3 nucleotides read TGTGCCAGCAGTGACTCGAAGTCCCAAGCTTTCTTT.

V gene TRBV20-1 combines with J gene TRBJ1-2; D not certain. Trimming removed 5 bases from V and 3 bases from J, with 16 bases in between. The CDR3 consists of 14 residues. Germline V gives CDR1 DFQATT, CDR2 SNEGSKA (reference sequence). The CDR3 loop reads CSALTGLGDYGYTF. The DNA for the CDR3 is TGCAGTGCTTTAACGGGTTTAGGCGACTATGGCTACACCTTC.

Only a few counts were recorded for this clonotype. The chain couples TRBV6-2 or TRBV6-3 to TRBJ1-5; 9 nucleotides align to TRBD1. Losses at the gene ends were 6 bases for V and 4 bases for J; bases not matched to a gene: 4. CDR3 length: 14 amino acids. Germline V CDR1 and CDR2: MNHEY, SVGEGT. CDR3 DNA sequence: TGTGCCAGCAGCAAGACAGGGGGTAATCAGCCCCAGCATTTT. The encoded protein is CASSKTGGNQPQHF.

This clonotype was recorded many times. The V gene is TRBV27, the J gene TRBJ2-1, with TRBD2 identical over 7 bases. Germline V lookup: CDR1 MNHEY, CDR2 SMNVEV (reference sequence). The CDR3 sequence is 13 residues long. Trimming cost V 7 bases and J 8 bases; bases outside gene matches: 8. As DNA, the CDR3 is TGTGCCAGCAAGACGGGAGGAGCCCATGAGCAGTTCTTC. Encoded protein: CASKTGGAHEQFF.

The chain uses TRBV28 and TRBJ1-2, with no clear D. The length of the CDR3 is 13 residues. Trimming shortened V by 2 bases and J by 14 bases, and 18 bases separated the two germline ends. Germline V lookup: CDR1 MDHEN, CDR2 SYDVKM. Written as DNA, the CDR3 is TGTGCCAGCAGTTTAATCAAGGCGGGCCCCTCTACCTTC. This translates into CASSLIKAGPSTF.

This clonotype was picked up many times. The chain couples TRBV27 to TRBJ2-3; 8 bases line up with TRBD2. The germline CDR1 and CDR2 sequences are MNHEY and SMNVEV (reference sequence). V shed 3 bases and J 5 bases; nucleotides not matched to a gene: 7. This CDR3 has 15 residues. The CDR3, as DNA: TGTGCCAGCAGTTTGGGGAGCGGGAGTATAGATACGCAGTATTTT. Its protein is CASSLGSGSIDTQYF.

This clonotype was detected only a few times. The CDR3 coding sequence is TGTGCCAGCAGTTTTATCAGCGGAGCCACAGATACGCAGTATTTT. Its protein is CASSFISGATDTQYF. The chain uses TRBV12-3 or TRBV12-4 and TRBJ2-3; D is perhaps TRBD2 (5 bases). The CDR3 sequence is 15 residues long. Between the trimmed V and J ends, which lost 3 bases and 2 bases, there was a span of 12 bases.

This clonotype was observed a handful of times. J is TRBJ1-1 and V is TRBV4-3, with 8 positions matching TRBD1. This CDR3 spans 15 amino acids. V shed 0 bases, J shed 1 base, and the junction held 1 base outside the gene matches. Germline assignment: CDR1 LGHNA and CDR2 YSLEER. The CDR3 DNA reads TGCGCCAGCAGCCAAGAACAGGGGGAGAACACTGAAGCTTTCTTT. This encodes CASSQEQGENTEAFF.

This clonotype was seen only a few times. The V call is TRBV12-3 or TRBV12-4, the J call TRBJ2-2; a possible D gene is TRBD2 (6 bases). V lost 9 bases to trimming and J lost 3 bases, with 14 bases between them. The CDR3 spans 14 residues. The CDR3: CASKRLDDTGELFF. CDR3 nucleotide sequence: TGTGCCAGTAAGAGACTAGATGACACCGGGGAGCTGTTTTTT.

This clonotype has a count of ten or more. V usage is TRBV3-1 and J usage is TRBJ2-1, with 12 bases lining up with TRBD2. Germline loops: CDR1 LGHDT, CDR2 YNNKEL (reference sequence). The CDR3 covers 16 residues. V lost 3 bases to trimming and J lost 6 bases; unmatched junction nucleotides: 6. The CDR3 region has the DNA TGTGCCAGCAGCCACCCTAGCGGGAGGGCCTCCAATGAGCAGTTCTTC. This translates into CASSHPSGRASNEQFF.

This clonotype has at least ten counts. This sequence joins TRBV15 and TRBJ2-2; D is ambiguous. The CDR3 is 13 amino acids. Germline V gene lookup returns CDR1 LNHNV and CDR2 YYDKDF (reference sequence). V was cut by 1 base and J by 4 bases, with 4 bases left in between. CDR3 nucleotide sequence: TGTGCCACCAGCAGAGGGGTCACCGGGGAGCTGTTTTTT. It is translated as CATSRGVTGELFF.

The V gene is TRBV6-1, the J gene TRBJ2-1; TRBD2 might be the D (5 bases). Germline CDR1 MNHNS, CDR2 SASEGT. The CDR3 totals 14 residues. Trimming cost V 4 bases and J 9 bases, with 16 bases left between them. The chain's CDR3 is CASSGLRGPLEQFF. The CDR3 bases are TGTGCCAGCAGTGGACTAAGAGGGCCACTTGAGCAGTTCTTC.

This rearrangement joins TRBV7-8 to TRBJ2-1; TRBD2 matches at 11 bases. Germline trimming cut 0 bases from V and 9 bases from J; bases unmatched to any gene: 1. The CDR3 length is 14 residues. CDR1 is SGHVS, CDR2 FQNEAQ, per germline. The CDR3 coding sequence is TGTGCCAGCAGCTTAGCAGGACTAGCGGGTGAGCAGTTCTTC. Protein product: CASSLAGLAGEQFF.

At least ten counts were recorded for this clonotype. J is TRBJ2-7 and V is TRBV12-3 or TRBV12-4, with 10 bases fitting TRBD2. This CDR3 region has 15 residues. V lost 3 bases, J lost 0 bases, and 2 bases stayed unmatched. This CDR3 reads CASSFSGRLSYEQYF. CDR3 coding DNA: TGTGCCAGCAGTTTTAGCGGGAGGCTCTCCTACGAGCAGTACTTC.

This sequence joins TRBV7-2 and TRBJ1-5; D may be TRBD1 (6 bases). The CDR3 totals 16 residues. Trimming removed 4 bases from V and 0 bases from J, with 13 bases in between. Germline lookup yields CDR1 SGHTA and CDR2 FQGNSA. The CDR3: CASSSPGHLSNQPQHF. In nucleotides, the CDR3 is TGTGCCAGCAGCTCTCCGGGACACCTTAGCAATCAGCCCCAGCATTTT.

This clonotype was counted many times. V and J are TRBV5-1 and TRBJ2-1; 7 bases are shared with TRBD2. Germline CDR1 SGHRS, CDR2 YFSETQ. The V and J ends lost 2 bases and 2 bases, in that order; junction bases with no gene match: 1. There are 14 residues in the CDR3. The CDR3 DNA sequence: TGCGCCAGCAGCTTCGGACTAGCCTACAATGAGCAGTTCTTC. As protein: CASSFGLAYNEQFF.

In its sample, this clonotype was seen a few times. The V call is TRBV12-3 or TRBV12-4, the J call TRBJ2-3; D is perhaps TRBD2 (5 bases). Trimming pared 2 bases from V and 2 bases from J, leaving 11 bases between. The CDR3 covers 15 residues. Here the CDR3 DNA reads TGTGCCAGCAGTTTACGCCCGGGGATCACAGATACGCAGTATTTT. Translation: CASSLRPGITDTQYF.

This clonotype occurred a few times. The CDR3 loop is CASSPRLADSSYNEQFF. The CDR3 DNA sequence: TGTGCCAGCAGCCCGCGACTAGCGGATAGCTCCTACAATGAGCAGTTCTTC. The chain links TRBV3-1 to TRBJ2-1; 9 bases align to TRBD2. The V and J ends lost 4 bases and 0 bases, in that order; junction bases with no gene match: 7. The CDR3 is 17 residues long. Germline CDR1 reads LGHDT; CDR2 reads YNNKEL (reference sequence).